The clone carrying this TCR beta chain was counted many times. Its antigen is not identified. Germline V gene lookup returns CDR1 LNHDA and CDR2 SQIVND (reference sequence). CDR3 length: 14 amino acids. V was pared by 0 bases and J by 6 bases, with 12 bases between. The source of the sample is a study of early T cells in non-severe SARS-CoV-2 infection. Study information: The authors sequenced bulk RNA from unsorted whole blood, leaving chains unpaired.

Overall study findings and caveats: Lookups in VDJdb leaned toward anti-spike CD8 responses and missed private and CD4 specificities.

Separate cDNA molecules each had unique molecular identifiers attached to them. TCRdb fed the 5' RACE reads into MiXCR, producing one record per CDR3 protein. The table lists about 48,000 distinct CDR3 sequences, roughly 6.1% of them singletons. The rearrangement uses TRBV19 and TRBJ2-7, with D perhaps matching TRBD2 (5 bases). The TCR originated in an adult who was a healthcare worker with PCR-confirmed SARS-CoV-2 infection or an uninfected control (not recorded which). The specimen was whole blood, collected at baseline. The DNA of the CDR3 is TGTGCCAGTAGTATAGATTGGACTCGCGGCGAGCAGTACTTC. This gives the protein CASSIDWTRGEQYF. Full variable domain (rest looked up from reference TRBV19 and TRBJ2-7): DGGITQSPKYLFRKEGQNVTLSCEQNLNHDAMYWYRQDPGQGLRLIYYSQIVNDFQKGDIAEGYSVSREKKESFPLTVTSAQKNPTAFYLCASSIDWTRGEQYFGPGTRLTVT.